The 8 T cell receptor beta chains below were found in one sample sequenced in a study of neurological immune-mediated disorders. Time point noted: longitudinal time-point 2. One entry per CDR3 protein, called by TCRdb with MiXCR from the 5' RACE reads. The table records more than 55,000 distinct CDR3 sequences, less than 10% of them present only once. The sequenced sample was PBMCs. Receptors were obtained from a man aged 30-40 years in good health.

The table lists this clonotype with many counts. The rearrangement links TRBV12-3 or TRBV12-4 to TRBJ1-1; TRBD1 matches 11 bases. Trimming took 6 bases from V and 2 from J; bases not matched to a gene: 2. The CDR3 consists of 14 residues. The chain's CDR3 is CASRGQGGNTEAFF. As DNA, the CDR3 is TGTGCCAGCAGGGGACAGGGGGGTAACACTGAAGCTTTCTTT.

This clonotype was observed at least ten times. J is TRBJ2-2 and V is TRBV28, with D possibly TRBD2 on 6 matching bases. This CDR3 region has 14 residues. V was cut by 3 bases and J by 4 bases, with 9 bases left in between. Germline assignment: CDR1 MDHEN and CDR2 SYDVKM. For the CDR3, the DNA is TGTGCCAGCAGTTTGGGGACTGGCACCGGGGAGCTGTTTTTT. Amino acid sequence: CASSLGTGTGELFF. The variable domain in full, completed from reference TRBV28 and TRBJ2-2, reads DVKVTQSSRYLVKRTGEKVFLECVQDMDHENMFWYRQDPGLGLRLIYFSYDVKMKEKGDIPEGYSVSREKKERFSLILESASTNQTSMYLCASSLGTGTGELFFGEGSRLTVL.

This clonotype occurred many times. The rearrangement links TRBV12-3 or TRBV12-4 to TRBJ2-5, with D perhaps being TRBD1 or TRBD2 (6 bases each). This CDR3 is 13 amino acids long. V was shortened by 5 bases and J by 1 base, with 8 bases between the two germline ends. CDR3 DNA sequence: TGTGCCAGCAGTGGGGGGCCCCAAGAGACCCAGTACTTC. Protein sequence: CASSGGPQETQYF.

This clonotype has a count of ten or more. The chain employs TRBV3-1 and TRBJ2-3; D is unclear. Germline V lookup: CDR1 LGHDT, CDR2 YNNKEL (reference sequence). The length of the CDR3 is 14 residues. V was cut by 0 bases and J by 4 bases, with 8 bases left in between. The CDR3 loop is CASSQDFPADTQYF. The CDR3 DNA reads as TGTGCCAGCAGCCAAGACTTCCCGGCAGATACGCAGTATTTT.

This clonotype was observed many times. The chain links TRBV7-9 to TRBJ2-3, with 7 bases that match TRBD2. J gave up 6 bases and V 3 bases, and 9 bases lay outside the gene matches. The length of the CDR3 is 15 residues. From germline, CDR1 is SEHNR and CDR2 FQNEAQ (reference sequence). CDR3 sequence (DNA): TGTGCCAGCAGCTTGACTAGCAGAGCATGGGATACGCAGTATTTT. This translates into CASSLTSRAWDTQYF.

This clonotype was recorded many times. The J gene is TRBJ2-7, the V gene TRBV10-3; the match to TRBD1 covers 10 bases. The germline CDR1 and CDR2 sequences are ENHRY and SYGVKD. CDR3 size: 13 residues. Trimming at V came to 6 bases and at J to 5 bases, leaving 4 bases not matched to a gene. CDR3 sequence reads: CAIRGTGEDEQYF. The CDR3 nucleotides are TGTGCCATCAGGGGGACAGGGGAGGACGAGCAGTACTTC.

This clonotype was seen at least ten times. This chain joins TRBV5-1 and TRBJ2-7; a possible D gene is TRBD1 (6 bases). The V gene lost 5 bases and the J gene lost 1 base, with 10 bases spanning the gap. The CDR3 consists of 13 residues. Germline values: CDR1 SGHRS, CDR2 YFSETQ. The chain's CDR3 is CASRPDSSYEQYF. CDR3 in DNA: TGCGCCAGCAGACCGGACAGTTCCTACGAGCAGTACTTC.

The sample holds a few counts of this clonotype. The CDR3: CASSFGPPGGLKQPQHF. CDR3 nucleotides: TGTGCCAGCAGTTTTGGGCCCCCTGGGGGGCTAAAGCAGCCCCAGCATTTT. The genes are TRBV28 and TRBJ1-5, with D perhaps matching TRBD1 (6 bases). The CDR3 covers 17 residues. Trimming shortened V by 3 bases and J by 7 bases, and 22 bases separated the two germline ends. Germline V gene data show CDR1 as MDHEN and CDR2 as SYDVKM. Looking up the rest from reference TRBV28 and TRBJ1-5 gives the full variable domain: DVKVTQSSRYLVKRTGEKVFLECVQDMDHENMFWYRQDPGLGLRLIYFSYDVKMKEKGDIPEGYSVSREKKERFSLILESASTNQTSMYLCASSFGPPGGLKQPQHFGDGTRLSIL.